The clone carrying this T cell receptor (beta chain) occurred a few times. Its antigen is unidentified. Expressed TCRB transcripts were sequenced, since all the RNA that had been isolated was reverse transcribed. Only in-frame clones appear in the TCRdb table, and some are missing; sequencing was by immunoSEQ multiplex PCR. The data show about 340,000 clones, with about a tenth seen just once and roughly 1% held by the top ten. The data derive from a study of beta chain features in type 1 diabetes. Study-level results: Moderate yet significant TCRB CDR3 shortening was seen in Type 1 diabetes patients in all four CD4+ subsets. At VDJ recombination sites, type 1 diabetes patients had fewer insertions and more deleted nucleotides.

Input material: central memory CD4+ T cells from blood. This receptor was taken from a man in his thirties or forties with type 1 diabetes.

The CDR3 DNA reads TGTGCCAGCAGCGTAGCCCCCTCCGATAACTATGGCTACACCTTC. Residues: CASSVAPSDNYGYTF. The genes are TRBV9 and TRBJ1-2; no definite D call. V was pared by 0 bases and J by 1 base, with 10 bases between. In germline, CDR1 is SGDLS, CDR2 YYNGEE. CDR3 length equals 15 residues.